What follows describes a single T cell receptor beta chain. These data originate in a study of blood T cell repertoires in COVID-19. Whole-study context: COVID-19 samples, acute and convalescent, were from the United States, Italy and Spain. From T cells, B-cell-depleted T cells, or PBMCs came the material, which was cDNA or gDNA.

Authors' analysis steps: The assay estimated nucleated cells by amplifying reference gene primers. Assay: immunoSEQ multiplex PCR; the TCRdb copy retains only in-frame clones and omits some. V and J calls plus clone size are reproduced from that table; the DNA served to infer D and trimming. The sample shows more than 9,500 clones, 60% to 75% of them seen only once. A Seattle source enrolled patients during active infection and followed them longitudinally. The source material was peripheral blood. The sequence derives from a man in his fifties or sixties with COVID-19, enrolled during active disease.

CDR3 in amino acids: CASSPEPGSFYEQYF. CDR3 in DNA: TGTGCCAGTAGTCCGGAGCCGGGGAGCTTTTACGAGCAGTACTTC. J is TRBJ2-7 and V is TRBV19; maybe TRBD2 (5 bases). Trimming left V 5 bases short and J 4 bases short, with 18 bases between. The germline V gene has CDR1 LNHDA and CDR2 SQIVND (reference sequence). The CDR3 length is 15 residues.